This T cell receptor (beta chain) was profiled in a study of CD8+ T cells in alopecia areata. In the study overall: Among treated patients, oral tofacitinib was administered at 5 to 10 mg twice daily.

To note about this clone: Its antigen remains unidentified.

After isolation, RNA underwent reverse transcription to generate cDNA as the sequencing template. The method was immunoSEQ multiplex PCR; TCRdb's version includes in-frame clones alone and lacks a portion of them. Found here are 150,000 to 200,000 clones, less than 80% of them singletons; the top ten hold 12% to 15%. The V end was cut by 10 bases, the J end by 9 bases, with 27 bases between. The CDR3 covers 15 residues. Germline CDR1 reads MNHEY; CDR2 reads SVGAGI. The study, taken as a whole, reports: Patients shared TCRs less clearly than mice did, possibly owing to HLA. Besides other cells, scalp samples also yield sequences of resident alphabeta T cells from normal skin. Given one nonresponder, whether baseline CD8+ expansion relates to response remains uncertain.

Regarding treatment: oral pan-JAK inhibitor, 5-10 mg twice daily. The V call is TRBV6-5, the J call TRBJ1-2; tentatively, D is TRBD1 (6 bases). This receptor was obtained from a human donor with alopecia areata. The sequenced sample was CD4+ T cells sorted from blood, obtained at week 24, from a patient treated with tofacitinib. For the CDR3, the DNA is TGTGCCACAACCCTTCCGGGAGGAGGGGGTATGAGCTACACCTTC. Translation gives CATTLPGGGGMSYTF.